One and the same sample provided the 25 T cell receptor beta chains below, sequenced in a study of blood T cells in healthy people across ages. A second PCR of roughly 7 to 11 cycles used a sample-barcoded 5' primer and a J-beta primer mix. From the 5' RACE reads, TCRdb called clonotypes with MiXCR, one entry per CDR3 protein. The table has some 900,000 distinct CDR3 sequences, about 48% seen once. The sample comprised blood. The receptors here all came from a man between 25 and 39 years old in good health.

J is TRBJ2-5 and V is TRBV29-1; D is perhaps TRBD1 or TRBD2 (6 bases each). Germline CDR1 SQVTM, CDR2 ANQGSEA. V was trimmed by 3 bases and J by 4 bases, leaving 15 bases between them. CDR3 size: 14 residues. CDR3 sequence reads: CSVDEGGRRETQYF. CDR3 sequence (DNA): TGCAGCGTTGACGAGGGGGGTAGACGAGAGACCCAGTACTTC.

The chain joins TRBV4-2 to TRBJ2-7, with unresolved D. Germline V CDR1 and CDR2: LGHNA, YNFKEQ. This CDR3 comprises 14 residues. Trimming pared 1 base from V and 0 bases from J, leaving 7 bases between. In DNA, the CDR3 is TGTGCCAGCAGCCAAGGGACGGACTCCTACGAGCAGTACTTC. Amino acids: CASSQGTDSYEQYF.

In this sample, this clonotype turned up once. The rearrangement joins TRBV11-2 to TRBJ2-3; D gene ambiguous. The CDR3 totals 11 residues. Germline V gene data show CDR1 as SGHAT and CDR2 as FQNNGV. Trimming cost V 0 bases and J 12 bases, with 7 bases left between them. The DNA of the CDR3 is TGTGCCAGCAGCTTAGAGGATTTTCAGTATTTT. Translating gives CASSLEDFQYF.

J is TRBJ2-2 and V is TRBV25-1; 11 nucleotides line up with TRBD1. Losses at the gene ends were 7 bases for V and 4 bases for J; bases not matched to a gene: 11. CDR3 length equals 17 residues. From germline, CDR1 is MGHDK and CDR2 SYGVNS. The CDR3 coding sequence is TGTGCCAGCACGCGGACAGGGGGCACGGCGAGCACCGGGGAGCTGTTTTTT. Protein product: CASTRTGGTASTGELFF.

The chain is built from TRBV7-2 and TRBJ2-7; D not resolved. The J call may be mistaken, given a closer DNA end match to TRBJ2-5. The CDR3 length is 14 residues. CDR1 and CDR2 (germline): SGHTA, FQGNSA. CDR3 bases: TGTGCCAGCAGCTTACCGTATAGCTCCGAGACCCAGTACTTC. This translates into CASSLPYSSETQYF.

V usage is TRBV7-2 and J usage is TRBJ2-5; D gene unclear. Near its end, the DNA agrees better with TRBJ2-7, so the J call may be wrong. This CDR3 has 14 amino acids. Germline lookup yields CDR1 SGHTA and CDR2 FQGNSA. CDR3 protein: CASSPPDPFYEQYF. The CDR3 DNA reads as TGTGCCAGCAGCCCTCCGGACCCCTTCTACGAGCAGTACTTC.

In DNA form, the CDR3 reads TGTGCCTGGAGCAGGGATCGTGACACTGAAGCTTTCTTT. Translated: CAWSRDRDTEAFF. The chain uses TRBV30 and TRBJ1-1; maybe TRBD1 (5 bases). Germline V gene sequence: CDR1 GTSNPN, CDR2 SVGIG (reference sequence). This CDR3 has 13 residues. V was cut by 3 bases and J by 3 bases, with 11 bases left in between.

The rearrangement joins TRBV7-9 to TRBJ1-2, with D unresolved. The CDR3 has 14 amino acids. CDR1 is SEHNR and CDR2 is FQNEAQ in the germline V gene (reference sequence). Trimming removed 2 bases at V and 1 base at J, with 8 bases between. The CDR3 region is CASSLTDHNYGYTF. In DNA, the CDR3 is TGTGCCAGCAGCTTAACAGACCATAACTATGGCTACACCTTC. The variable domain in full, completed from reference TRBV7-9 and TRBJ1-2, reads DTGVSQNPRHKITKRGQNVTFRCDPISEHNRLYWYRQTLGQGPEFLTYFQNEAQLEKSRLLSDRFSAERPKGSFSTLEIQRTEQGDSAMYLCASSLTDHNYGYTFGSGTRLTVV.

With regard to this clonotype: One end of the junction is discordant with germline, which a read error may explain. The chain combines TRBV2 with TRBJ2-6; 7 bases are shared with TRBD1. This CDR3 has 16 residues. Germline assignment: CDR1 SNHLY and CDR2 FYNNEI. The CDR3 sequence: CVSSEVTGRGANVLTF. CDR3 DNA: TGTGTCAGCAGTGAAGTGACAGGGAGAGGGGCCAACGTCCTGACTTTC.

The V and J genes are TRBV9 and TRBJ2-7; TRBD1 matches at 9 bases. The CDR3 contains 14 residues. V shed 2 bases, J shed 7 bases, and the junction held 7 bases outside the gene matches. Germline V lookup: CDR1 SGDLS, CDR2 YYNGEE. CDR3 coding DNA: TGTGCCAGCAGCGTGGGACAGGGAGCCAGGGAGCAGTACTTC. Protein: CASSVGQGAREQYF. The whole variable domain, remainder taken from reference TRBV9 and TRBJ2-7, is DSGVTQTPKHLITATGQRVTLRCSPRSGDLSVYWYQQSLDQGLQFLIQYYNGEERAKGNILERFSAQQFPDLHSELNLSSLELGDSALYFCASSVGQGAREQYFGPGTRLTVT.

The V and J genes are TRBV6-1 and TRBJ2-3; 9 positions agree with TRBD2. The length of the CDR3 is 14 residues. CDR1 MNHNS and CDR2 SASEGT come from the germline V gene. The V gene end was trimmed by 7 bases and the J gene end by 2 bases; junction bases not matched to a gene: 4. CDR3 sequence: CASTLAGNTDTQYF. Written as DNA, the CDR3 is TGTGCCAGCACCCTAGCGGGAAACACAGATACGCAGTATTTT.

This clonotype was recorded only once. The chain carries TRBV12-3 or TRBV12-4 and TRBJ2-7; D is perhaps TRBD1 (6 bases). The CDR3 totals 15 residues. Trimming took 6 bases from V and 2 from J, leaving 17 bases between them. The CDR3 DNA reads as TGTGCCAGCAGCCCCGGGCAGGGGATTCCCTACGAGCAGTACTTC. As protein: CASSPGQGIPYEQYF.

This clonotype was observed at least ten times. In DNA, the CDR3 is TGTGCCAGCAGCGTCCGGGGGGGCACAGATACGCAGTATTTT. It is translated as CASSVRGGTDTQYF. The chain links TRBV9 to TRBJ2-3; 7 bases line up with TRBD2. The CDR3 contains 14 residues. V was clipped by 2 bases and J by 1 base; unmatched bases: 1. Germline V lookup: CDR1 SGDLS, CDR2 YYNGEE. The full variable domain, with the rest looked up from reference TRBV9 and TRBJ2-3, is DSGVTQTPKHLITATGQRVTLRCSPRSGDLSVYWYQQSLDQGLQFLIQYYNGEERAKGNILERFSAQQFPDLHSELNLSSLELGDSALYFCASSVRGGTDTQYFGPGTRLTVL.

This clonotype was observed once. The V and J genes are TRBV7-2 and TRBJ1-2; possible D gene TRBD1, 6 bases. The ends were cut back, 5 bases at V and 5 bases at J, with 15 bases in the middle. The V gene's germline CDR1 is SGHTA and CDR2 FQGNSA. The CDR3 totals 14 residues. The CDR3 nucleotides read TGTGCCAGCAGCCCTGGAAACAGGGAGTATGGCTACACCTTC. Protein product: CASSPGNREYGYTF.

This clonotype has more than one count but fewer than ten. The chain carries TRBV29-1 and TRBJ2-7, with 8 bases that match TRBD2. J gave up 2 bases and V 7 bases, and 10 bases lay outside the gene matches. CDR1 and CDR2 from the germline V gene are SQVTM and ANQGSEA. The CDR3 is 14 amino acids. The CDR3 spells CSAGGADTAYEQYF. In DNA form, the CDR3 reads TGCAGCGCGGGGGGGGCAGACACGGCCTACGAGCAGTACTTC.

With regard to this clonotype: Given a much more abundant clone one base away, this may be a read error. The V and J genes are TRBV6-2 or TRBV6-3 and TRBJ2-7; 8 nucleotides align to TRBD2. Germline V gene data show CDR1 as MNHEY and CDR2 as SVGEGT. The CDR3 spans 14 residues. The CDR3: CASSSSGETYEQHF. In DNA, the CDR3 is TGTGCCAGCAGTAGTAGCGGGGAGACCTACGAGCAGCACTTC.

With respect to this clonotype: A much larger clone lies one base from this, so it may be a read error. The chain links TRBV11-2 to TRBJ2-5; 9 nucleotides match TRBD1. From germline, CDR1 is SGHAT and CDR2 FQNNGV. The junction had 12 bases not matched to a gene; V was cut back by 5 bases and J by 11 bases. The CDR3 has 14 residues. The CDR3 is CASSRNRGRDEQYF. In DNA, the CDR3 is TGTGCCAGCAGCCGGAACAGGGGGCGTGATGAGCAGTACTTC.

This chain uses TRBV20-1 with TRBJ2-6; 9 bases align to TRBD1. Germline V gene sequence: CDR1 DFQATT, CDR2 SNEGSKA (reference sequence). With 4 bases clipped from V and 1 base from J, the junction kept 8 bases outside the gene matches. This CDR3 has 17 amino acids. As DNA, the CDR3 is TGCAGTGCTAATCGTCCCGGGACAGGGTCTGGGGCCAACGTCCTGACTTTC. Its protein product is CSANRPGTGSGANVLTF.

This clonotype occurred a few times. The rearrangement links TRBV20-1 to TRBJ2-7; 10 positions match TRBD1. This CDR3 comprises 15 residues. Trimming at V came to 0 bases and at J to 5 bases, leaving 7 bases not matched to a gene. The germline gives CDR1 DFQATT, CDR2 SNEGSKA (reference sequence). The CDR3 region has the DNA TGCAGTGCTAGAGATCGCGTGACAGGGGGCCACGAGCAGTACTTC. This translates into CSARDRVTGGHEQYF.

This clonotype was recorded a few times. The chain uses TRBV18 and TRBJ2-1, with D hard to call. Germline values: CDR1 KGHSH, CDR2 LQKENI. V lost 2 bases to trimming and J lost 8 bases, with 10 bases between them. The CDR3 contains 13 residues. The CDR3: CASSPSSGYEQFF. CDR3 bases: TGTGCCAGCTCACCATCTTCTGGCTATGAGCAGTTCTTC.

This clonotype appeared a few times. The CDR3, as DNA: TGTGCCAGCAGCGTCGCAAACGAGGGCTCCTACGAGCAGTACTTC. It encodes CASSVANEGSYEQYF. The chain uses TRBV9 and TRBJ2-7; D may be TRBD2 (5 bases). CDR1 and CDR2 from the germline V gene are SGDLS and YYNGEE. The CDR3 covers 15 residues. Trimming left V 2 bases short and J 0 bases short, with 12 bases between.

V usage is TRBV2 and J usage is TRBJ2-1, with 13 positions matching TRBD2. The V gene's germline CDR1 is SNHLY and CDR2 FYNNEI. The V and J ends lost 5 bases and 4 bases, in that order; junction bases with no gene match: 11. This CDR3 is built from 18 residues. The CDR3: CASSPKTSGGPMYNEQFF. In DNA form, the CDR3 reads TGTGCCAGCAGTCCCAAGACTAGCGGGGGGCCGATGTACAATGAGCAGTTCTTC.

The rearrangement joins TRBV5-1 to TRBJ2-4, with TRBD1 as a possible D gene (5 bases). The J call could be wrong; TRBJ2-7 is a better fit for the DNA end. The CDR3 spans 14 residues. Germline assignment: CDR1 SGHRS and CDR2 YFSETQ. The CDR3 loop reads CASSLAAQGNEQYF. The CDR3 DNA reads TGCGCCAGCAGCTTGGCCGCGCAGGGAAACGAGCAGTACTTC.

The chain carries TRBV7-2 and TRBJ2-5, with D unresolved. Germline V gene lookup returns CDR1 SGHTA and CDR2 FQGNSA. V lost 1 base and J 12 bases, leaving 15 bases between the germline ends. The CDR3 is 13 amino acids. CDR3 protein: CASSLGPQTPKYF. Here the CDR3 DNA reads TGTGCCAGCAGCTTAGGCCCCCAGACCCCGAAGTACTTC.

The chain recombines TRBV5-1 with TRBJ1-2; D gene unclear. From germline, CDR1 is SGHRS and CDR2 YFSETQ. This CDR3 contains 15 residues. Trimming pared 0 bases from V and 3 bases from J, leaving 12 bases between. CDR3 DNA: TGCGCCAGCAGCTTGGTGGCCAGTGGAGACTATGGCTACACCTTC. It yields the protein CASSLVASGDYGYTF.